This is a list of T cell receptor beta chains from one sample in a study of CD8+ T cells in alopecia areata. Only in-frame clones appear in the TCRdb table, and some are missing; sequencing was by immunoSEQ multiplex PCR. The table includes about 180,000 clones, 50% to 65% detected once. Sequences were derived from CD8+ T cells sorted from blood, sampled at week 24, from a patient treated with tofacitinib. These receptor sequences come from a human donor with alopecia areata. CDR3s include the opening cysteine and the closing phenylalanine or tryptophan. The D gene is left open where the match is weak. The size of a clone is reported for some rows only, either as once, few or many, or as a class for expanded clones.

j_gene: TRBJ2-3
abundance: NA
d_gene: NA
v_gene: TRBV7-2
CDR3aa: CASSPKPGRGIDTQYF
CDR3nt: TGTGCCAGCAGTCCAAAACCGGGACGGGGAATAGATACGCAGTATTTT

j_gene: TRBJ1-2
abundance: few
d_gene: NA
v_gene: TRBV29-1
CDR3aa: CSVDREGDYTF
CDR3nt: TGCAGCGTTGACAGGGAGGGAGACTACACCTTC

j_gene: TRBJ2-1
abundance: NA
d_gene: TRBD2
v_gene: TRBV4-1
CDR3aa: CASSQVGGGPYNEQFF
CDR3nt: TGCGCCAGCAGCCAAGTTGGCGGGGGGCCTTACAATGAGCAGTTCTTC

j_gene: TRBJ1-1
abundance: NA
d_gene: NA
v_gene: TRBV5-6
CDR3aa: CASSNTGNTEAFF
CDR3nt: TGTGCCAGCAGCAACACAGGGAACACTGAAGCTTTCTTT

j_gene: TRBJ1-2
abundance: NA
d_gene: NA
v_gene: TRBV30
CDR3aa: CAWSEWQGSNYGYTF
CDR3nt: TGTGCCTGGAGTGAGTGGCAGGGTTCTAACTATGGCTACACCTTC

j_gene: TRBJ1-1
abundance: few
d_gene: NA
v_gene: TRBV6-5
CDR3aa: CASSYKGGTEAFF
CDR3nt: TGTGCCAGCAGTTACAAGGGGGGGACTGAAGCTTTCTTT

j_gene: TRBJ1-1
abundance: once
d_gene: NA
v_gene: TRBV6-5
CDR3aa: CASSLLHSGANTEAFF
CDR3nt: TGTGCCAGCAGTTTACTTCATTCCGGGGCGAACACTGAAGCTTTCTTT

j_gene: TRBJ2-7
abundance: few
d_gene: NA
v_gene: TRBV18
CDR3aa: CASSDEGLKYEQYF
CDR3nt: TGTGCCAGCTCCGACGAGGGGCTAAAATACGAGCAGTACTTC

j_gene: TRBJ2-7
abundance: few
d_gene: NA
v_gene: TRBV29-1
CDR3aa: CSVWGGDEQYF
CDR3nt: TGCAGCGTTTGGGGGGGCGACGAGCAGTACTTC

j_gene: TRBJ1-1
abundance: NA
d_gene: NA
v_gene: TRBV20-1
CDR3aa: CSASEAFF
CDR3nt: TGCAGTGCCAGTGAAGCTTTCTTT

j_gene: TRBJ1-6
abundance: NA
d_gene: NA
v_gene: TRBV30
CDR3aa: CAWTGTSNSPLHF
CDR3nt: TGTGCCTGGACCGGGACAAGTAATTCACCCCTCCACTTT

j_gene: TRBJ1-2
abundance: NA
d_gene: NA
v_gene: TRBV11-2
CDR3aa: CASSLAGATNYGYTF
CDR3nt: TGTGCCAGCAGCTTAGCAGGCGCAACTAACTATGGCTACACCTTC

j_gene: TRBJ2-2
abundance: few
d_gene: NA
v_gene: TRBV7-8
CDR3aa: CASSLTGSTGELFF
CDR3nt: TGTGCCAGCAGCTTAACAGGGTCGACCGGGGAGCTGTTTTTT

j_gene: TRBJ1-5
abundance: NA
d_gene: TRBD1
v_gene: TRBV9
CDR3aa: CASSPRQGGQPQHF
CDR3nt: TGTGCCAGCAGCCCCCGACAGGGAGGTCAGCCCCAGCATTTT

j_gene: TRBJ1-6
abundance: few
d_gene: TRBD1
v_gene: TRBV29-1
CDR3aa: CSVEDGTEITF
CDR3nt: TGCAGCGTTGAAGACGGGACAGAGATTACTTTT

j_gene: TRBJ2-1
abundance: NA
d_gene: NA
v_gene: TRBV5-1
CDR3aa: CASSSEGQYNEQFF
CDR3nt: TGCGCCAGCAGTTCGGAAGGACAGTACAATGAGCAGTTCTTC

j_gene: TRBJ1-2
abundance: NA
d_gene: TRBD1
v_gene: TRBV11-2
CDR3aa: CASSPLGVRDSYGYTF
CDR3nt: TGTGCCAGCAGCCCACTTGGGGTCCGGGACAGCTATGGCTACACCTTC

j_gene: TRBJ2-7
abundance: once
d_gene: TRBD2
v_gene: TRBV29-1
CDR3aa: CSVEDLGGGYEQYF
CDR3nt: TGCAGCGTTGAAGATCTCGGGGGGGGATACGAGCAGTACTTC

j_gene: TRBJ2-1
abundance: few
d_gene: TRBD2
v_gene: TRBV2
CDR3aa: CASRGGPSNEQFF
CDR3nt: TGTGCCAGCCGGGGGGGCCCGTCCAATGAGCAGTTCTTC

j_gene: TRBJ1-4
abundance: NA
d_gene: NA
v_gene: TRBV5-1
CDR3aa: CASSLQGRVGDEKLFF
CDR3nt: TGCGCCAGCAGCTTACAGGGAAGAGTGGGTGATGAAAAACTGTTTTTT

j_gene: TRBJ2-7
abundance: few
d_gene: NA
v_gene: TRBV7-2
CDR3aa: CASMPSPYEQYF
CDR3nt: TGTGCCAGCATGCCCTCACCCTACGAGCAGTACTTC

j_gene: TRBJ1-5
abundance: NA
d_gene: NA
v_gene: TRBV6-5
CDR3aa: CASSQGIGQPQHF
CDR3nt: TGTGCCAGCAGTCAGGGGATTGGGCAGCCCCAGCATTTT

j_gene: TRBJ1-1
abundance: NA
d_gene: TRBD1
v_gene: TRBV6-5
CDR3aa: CASRPGQGNTEAFF
CDR3nt: TGTGCCAGCAGGCCGGGACAGGGTAACACTGAAGCTTTCTTT

j_gene: TRBJ1-4
abundance: few
d_gene: TRBD1
v_gene: TRBV4-3
CDR3aa: CASSRLTGVEDEKLFF
CDR3nt: TGCGCCAGCAGCCGCCTCACAGGGGTGGAGGATGAAAAACTGTTTTTT

j_gene: TRBJ1-2
abundance: NA
d_gene: TRBD1
v_gene: TRBV30
CDR3aa: CAWSLGDRGVYGYTF
CDR3nt: TGTGCCTGGAGTCTAGGAGACAGGGGAGTGTATGGCTACACCTTC

j_gene: TRBJ2-7
abundance: NA
d_gene: NA
v_gene: TRBV9
CDR3aa: CASSGDSYEQYF
CDR3nt: TGTGCCAGCAGCGGAGACAGCTACGAGCAGTACTTC

j_gene: TRBJ1-1
abundance: NA
d_gene: TRBD1
v_gene: TRBV5-1
CDR3aa: CASSSGDRGGNTEAFF
CDR3nt: TGCGCCAGCAGCAGCGGAGACAGGGGAGGGAACACTGAAGCTTTCTTT

j_gene: TRBJ1-1
abundance: NA
d_gene: TRBD1
v_gene: TRBV19
CDR3aa: CASSSGTAYTEAFF
CDR3nt: TGTGCCAGTAGTTCCGGGACAGCTTATACTGAAGCTTTCTTT

j_gene: TRBJ2-7
abundance: NA
d_gene: NA
v_gene: TRBV10-3
CDR3aa: CAISEYTGINEQYF
CDR3nt: TGTGCCATCAGTGAGTACACAGGTATCAACGAGCAGTACTTC

j_gene: TRBJ2-7
abundance: NA
d_gene: NA
v_gene: TRBV4-3
CDR3aa: CASSQDRGDYEQYF
CDR3nt: TGCGCCAGCAGCCAAGACAGGGGAGACTACGAGCAGTACTTC

j_gene: TRBJ1-5
abundance: NA
d_gene: NA
v_gene: TRBV12-5
CDR3aa: CASGQQASQPQHF
CDR3nt: TGTGCTAGTGGCCAACAGGCGTCCCAGCCCCAGCATTTT

j_gene: TRBJ2-2
abundance: few
d_gene: TRBD1
v_gene: TRBV29-1
CDR3aa: CSVDPQGTGELFF
CDR3nt: TGCAGCGTTGACCCACAGGGGACCGGGGAGCTGTTTTTT

j_gene: TRBJ2-3
abundance: NA
d_gene: NA
v_gene: TRBV11-2
CDR3aa: CASSLDRPGADTQYF
CDR3nt: TGTGCCAGCAGCTTAGATCGGCCTGGCGCAGATACGCAGTATTTT

j_gene: TRBJ1-5
abundance: NA
d_gene: NA
v_gene: TRBV19
CDR3aa: CASSWTLPSNQPQHF
CDR3nt: TGTGCCAGTAGCTGGACTCTCCCAAGCAATCAGCCCCAGCATTTT

j_gene: TRBJ1-4
abundance: NA
d_gene: TRBD1
v_gene: TRBV7-9
CDR3aa: CASSSPKGAGEKLFF
CDR3nt: TGTGCCAGCAGCTCCCCAAAGGGGGCGGGAGAAAAACTGTTTTTT

j_gene: TRBJ2-3
abundance: NA
d_gene: NA
v_gene: TRBV7-6
CDR3aa: CASSPGWTQTDTQYF
CDR3nt: TGTGCCAGCAGCCCCGGTTGGACCCAAACAGATACGCAGTATTTT

j_gene: TRBJ1-5
abundance: once
d_gene: TRBD1
v_gene: TRBV7-8
CDR3aa: CASRDAGGNSNQPQHF
CDR3nt: TGTGCCAGCAGGGATGCAGGGGGCAATAGCAATCAGCCCCAGCATTTT

j_gene: TRBJ1-1
abundance: NA
d_gene: NA
v_gene: TRBV4-3
CDR3aa: CASSQDKNTEAFF
CDR3nt: TGCGCCAGCAGCCAAGACAAGAACACTGAAGCTTTCTTT

j_gene: TRBJ2-7
abundance: NA
d_gene: TRBD2
v_gene: TRBV7-8
CDR3aa: CASSRGGETYEQYF
CDR3nt: TGTGCCAGCAGCCGTGGGGGGGAAACCTACGAGCAGTACTTC

j_gene: TRBJ1-2
abundance: NA
d_gene: NA
v_gene: TRBV6-5
CDR3aa: CASSYSEGGYGYTF
CDR3nt: TGTGCCAGCAGTTACTCGGAAGGGGGCTATGGCTACACCTTC

j_gene: TRBJ2-7
abundance: NA
d_gene: TRBD1
v_gene: TRBV4-1
CDR3aa: CASSLGQGPSYEQYF
CDR3nt: TGCGCCAGCAGCCTCGGACAGGGGCCTTCCTACGAGCAGTACTTC

j_gene: TRBJ1-5
abundance: NA
d_gene: NA
v_gene: TRBV4-1
CDR3aa: CASSQGDQPQHF
CDR3nt: TGCGCCAGCAGCCAAGGAGATCAGCCCCAGCATTTT

j_gene: TRBJ2-7
abundance: NA
d_gene: NA
v_gene: TRBV2
CDR3aa: CASSELGGPTYEQYF
CDR3nt: TGTGCCAGCAGTGAACTAGGGGGACCAACCTACGAGCAGTACTTC

j_gene: TRBJ1-2
abundance: few
d_gene: NA
v_gene: TRBV6-5
CDR3aa: CASSFKVTDGYTF
CDR3nt: TGTGCCAGCAGTTTTAAGGTCACAGATGGCTACACCTTC

j_gene: TRBJ1-1
abundance: once
d_gene: NA
v_gene: TRBV9
CDR3aa: CASSPRSGTINTEAFF
CDR3nt: TGTGCCAGCAGCCCCCGGAGCGGAACGATTAACACTGAAGCTTTCTTT

j_gene: TRBJ1-1
abundance: few
d_gene: NA
v_gene: TRBV30
CDR3aa: CAWSVVNTEAFF
CDR3nt: TGTGCCTGGAGTGTGGTGAACACTGAAGCTTTCTTT

j_gene: TRBJ2-1
abundance: NA
d_gene: TRBD1
v_gene: TRBV29-1
CDR3aa: CSVEDLGQGYNEQFF
CDR3nt: TGCAGCGTTGAAGACTTGGGACAGGGCTACAATGAGCAGTTCTTC